This T cell receptor (beta chain) was recorded in a study of T-cell memory formation after mild COVID-19. The CDR3 covers 14 residues. The ends were cut back, 4 bases at V and 0 bases at J, with 11 bases in the middle. Germline V gene sequence: CDR1 SQVTM, CDR2 ANQGSEA. Regarding the study as a whole: In second-wave clones peaking day 37, SARS-CoV-2 specificity remained unconfirmed.

5'RACE primed at constant segments yielded TCR alpha and TCR beta cDNA libraries bearing sample barcodes and UMIs. TCRdb called the 5' RACE reads again in MiXCR, with one record for every CDR3 protein. The sample has about 50,000 distinct CDR3 sequences, roughly 9% seen once. As to this clonotype: What it binds is not known.

The V gene is TRBV29-1, the J gene TRBJ2-3, with a tentative D call TRBD2 (5 bases). Sequencing was done on a sample of PBMCs or a T cell subset sorted from them (not recorded which). The receptor was isolated from an adult woman who had mild COVID-19 (a few samples of this study predate the infection). Cell type and time point are not known. This CDR3 reads CSVVPGKSTDTQYF. The CDR3 DNA sequence: TGCAGCGTTGTACCGGGGAAAAGCACAGATACGCAGTATTTT.